The clone carrying this TCR beta chain was counted a single time. The protocol was immunoSEQ multiplex PCR, while the TCRdb copy is restricted to in-frame clones and leaves out a portion. The sample includes under 250,000 clones, 84% of them seen just once. This specimen comes from a study of blood T cell repertoires in COVID-19. About the study: Sources were T cells, B-cell-depleted T cells, or PBMCs; the material itself was cDNA or gDNA.

Germline CDR1 reads SEHNR; CDR2 reads FQNEAQ (reference sequence). The ends were cut back, 7 bases at V and 3 bases at J, with 15 bases in the middle. The CDR3 extends over 15 amino acids. The chain joins TRBV7-9 to TRBJ2-2; D gene unclear. The clonotype was recovered from a human donor in a cohort sampled during active COVID-19. The specimen sequenced was peripheral blood. The CDR3 DNA sequence: TGTGCCAGCAATGACTGGCAGAGCCACACCGGGGAGCTGTTTTTT. Protein sequence: CASNDWQSHTGELFF.